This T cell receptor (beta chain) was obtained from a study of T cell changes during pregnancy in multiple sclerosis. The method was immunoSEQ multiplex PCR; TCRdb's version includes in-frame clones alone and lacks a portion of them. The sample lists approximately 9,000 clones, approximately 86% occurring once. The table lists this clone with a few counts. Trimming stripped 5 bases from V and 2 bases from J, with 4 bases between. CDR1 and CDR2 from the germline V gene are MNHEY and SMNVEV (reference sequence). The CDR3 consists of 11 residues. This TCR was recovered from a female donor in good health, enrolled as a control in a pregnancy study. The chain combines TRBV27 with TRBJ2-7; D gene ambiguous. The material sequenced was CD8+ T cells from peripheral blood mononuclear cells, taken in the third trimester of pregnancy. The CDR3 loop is CASSQTYEQYF. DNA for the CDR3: TGTGCCAGCAGTCAAACCTACGAGCAGTACTTC.